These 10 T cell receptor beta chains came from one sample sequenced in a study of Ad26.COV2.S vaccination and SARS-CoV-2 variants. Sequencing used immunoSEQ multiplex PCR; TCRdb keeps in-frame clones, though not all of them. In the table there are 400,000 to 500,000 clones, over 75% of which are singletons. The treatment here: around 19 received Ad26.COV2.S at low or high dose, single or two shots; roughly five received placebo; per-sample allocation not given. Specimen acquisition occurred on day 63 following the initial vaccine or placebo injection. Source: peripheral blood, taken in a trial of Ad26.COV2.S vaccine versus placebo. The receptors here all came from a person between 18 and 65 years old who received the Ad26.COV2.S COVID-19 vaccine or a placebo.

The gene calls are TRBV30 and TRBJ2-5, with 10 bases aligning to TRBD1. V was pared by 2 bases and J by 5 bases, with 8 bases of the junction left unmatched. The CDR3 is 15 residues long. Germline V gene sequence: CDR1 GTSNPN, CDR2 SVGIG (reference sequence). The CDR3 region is CAWSPDRGLYETQYF. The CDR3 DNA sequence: TGTGCCTGGAGTCCAGACAGGGGGCTTTACGAGACCCAGTACTTC.

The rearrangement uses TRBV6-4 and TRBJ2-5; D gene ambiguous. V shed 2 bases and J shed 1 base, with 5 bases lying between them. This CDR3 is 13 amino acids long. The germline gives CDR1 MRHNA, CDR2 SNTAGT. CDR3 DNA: TGTGCCAGCAGTGACGACCCCCAAGAGACCCAGTACTTC. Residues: CASSDDPQETQYF.

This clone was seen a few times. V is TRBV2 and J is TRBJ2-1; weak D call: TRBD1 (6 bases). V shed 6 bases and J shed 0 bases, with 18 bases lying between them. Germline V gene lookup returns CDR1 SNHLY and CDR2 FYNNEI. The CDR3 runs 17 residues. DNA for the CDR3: TGTGCCAGCAGGTTCGACAGGATGGGGAGCTCCTACAATGAGCAGTTCTTC. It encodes CASRFDRMGSSYNEQFF.

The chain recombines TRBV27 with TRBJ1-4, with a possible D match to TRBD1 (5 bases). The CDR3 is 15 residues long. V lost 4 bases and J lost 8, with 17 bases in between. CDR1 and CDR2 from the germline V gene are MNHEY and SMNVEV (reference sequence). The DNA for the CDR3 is TGTGCCAGCAGTTCAGGGTCCGGGACCTGGGAAAAACTGTTTTTT. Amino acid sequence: CASSSGSGTWEKLFF.

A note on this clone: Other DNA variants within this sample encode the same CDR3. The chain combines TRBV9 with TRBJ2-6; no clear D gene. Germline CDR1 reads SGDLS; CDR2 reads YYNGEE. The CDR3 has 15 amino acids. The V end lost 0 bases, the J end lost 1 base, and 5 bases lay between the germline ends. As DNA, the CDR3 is TGTGCCAGCAGCGTAGGCGGATCTGGGGCCAACGTCCTGACTTTC. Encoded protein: CASSVGGSGANVLTF.

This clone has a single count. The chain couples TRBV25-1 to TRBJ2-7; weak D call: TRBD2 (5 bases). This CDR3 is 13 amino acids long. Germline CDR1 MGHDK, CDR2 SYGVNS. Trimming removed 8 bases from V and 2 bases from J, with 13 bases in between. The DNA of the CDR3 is TGTGCCAGCCGCCGGGAATCTACCTACGAGCAGTACTTC. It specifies CASRRESTYEQYF.

CDR3 sequence: CASSYSGVTTDTQYF. The CDR3 DNA sequence: TGCGCCAGCAGCTACTCTGGGGTCACCACAGATACGCAGTATTTT. This chain connects TRBV5-1 to TRBJ2-3; D uncertain. V gave up 3 bases and J gave up 2 bases, with 13 bases separating them. This CDR3 has 15 amino acids. Germline CDR1 SGHRS, CDR2 YFSETQ.

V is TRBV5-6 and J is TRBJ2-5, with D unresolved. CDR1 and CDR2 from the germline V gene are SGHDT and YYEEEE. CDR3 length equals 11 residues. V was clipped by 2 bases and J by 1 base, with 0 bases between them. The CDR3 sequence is CASSFQETQYF. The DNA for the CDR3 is TGTGCCAGCAGCTTCCAAGAGACCCAGTACTTC.

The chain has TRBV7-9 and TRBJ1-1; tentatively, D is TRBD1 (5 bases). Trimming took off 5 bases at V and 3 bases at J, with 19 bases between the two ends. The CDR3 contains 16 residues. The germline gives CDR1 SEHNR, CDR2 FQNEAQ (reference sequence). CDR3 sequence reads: CASSQPSHPGDTEAFF. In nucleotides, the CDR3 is TGTGCCAGCAGCCAACCCAGCCATCCGGGGGACACTGAAGCTTTCTTT.

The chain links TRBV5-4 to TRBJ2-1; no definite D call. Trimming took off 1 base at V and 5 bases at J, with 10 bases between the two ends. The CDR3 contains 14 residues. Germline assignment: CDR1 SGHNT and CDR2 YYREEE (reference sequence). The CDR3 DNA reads TGTGCCAGCAGCTTGCGTGTCGGAAACAATGAGCAGTTCTTC. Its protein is CASSLRVGNNEQFF.